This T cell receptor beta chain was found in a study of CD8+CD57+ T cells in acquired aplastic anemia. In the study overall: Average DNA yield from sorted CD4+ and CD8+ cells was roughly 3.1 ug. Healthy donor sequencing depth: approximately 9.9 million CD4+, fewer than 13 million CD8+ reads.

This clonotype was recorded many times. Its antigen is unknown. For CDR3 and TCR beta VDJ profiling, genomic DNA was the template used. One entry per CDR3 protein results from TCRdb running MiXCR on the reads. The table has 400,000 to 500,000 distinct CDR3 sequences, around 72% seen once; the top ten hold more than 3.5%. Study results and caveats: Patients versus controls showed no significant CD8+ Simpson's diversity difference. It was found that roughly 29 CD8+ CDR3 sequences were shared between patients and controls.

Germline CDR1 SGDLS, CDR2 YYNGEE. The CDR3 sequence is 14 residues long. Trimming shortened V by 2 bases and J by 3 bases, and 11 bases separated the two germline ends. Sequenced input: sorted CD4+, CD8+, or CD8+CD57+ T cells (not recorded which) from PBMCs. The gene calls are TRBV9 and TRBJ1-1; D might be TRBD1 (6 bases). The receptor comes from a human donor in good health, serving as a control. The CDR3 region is CASSVRQEDTEAFF. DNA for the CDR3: TGTGCCAGCAGCGTCCGACAGGAGGACACTGAAGCTTTCTTT.